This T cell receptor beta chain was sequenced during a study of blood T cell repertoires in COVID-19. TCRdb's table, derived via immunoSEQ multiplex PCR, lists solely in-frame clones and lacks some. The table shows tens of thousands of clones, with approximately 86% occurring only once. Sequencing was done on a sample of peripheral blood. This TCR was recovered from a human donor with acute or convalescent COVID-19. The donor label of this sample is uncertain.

The CDR3 protein is CASSLDGGGGIVDTQYF. CDR3 coding DNA: TGTGCCAGCAGCTTAGATGGTGGGGGGGGCATTGTAGATACGCAGTATTTT. This chain uses TRBV11-2 with TRBJ2-3, with D possibly TRBD2 on 7 matching bases. CDR3 size: 17 residues. Germline-derived CDR1 and CDR2 are SGHAT and FQNNGV. V was clipped by 0 bases and J by 5 bases, with 18 bases between them.